The 23 T cell receptor beta chains below come from one sample, sequenced in a study of metastatic and nonmetastatic thyroid tumors (dated by TCRdb to about 2020). None of the patients had been given any treatment before thyroid surgery. Preparation of the library involved PCR. Sequencing relied on an Illumina HiSeq 4000. TCRdb took the public reads, trimmed them with fastp at Q25, ran MiXCR for clone calling and kept in-frame beta chains. The sample records around 24,000 clones, under 30% of which are singletons. In total, the top ten clones hold around 12% of the sample. The sample was tumor tissue. The origin of the receptors is a male donor with papillary thyroid cancer or a benign thyroid nodule (not recorded which). Some clones in this sample may be carry-over from other donors' samples.

The chain uses TRBV20-1 and TRBJ2-7; D remains unclear. V was cut by 6 bases and J by 1 base, with 10 bases left in between. The CDR3 consists of 12 residues. Germline CDR1 reads DFQATT; CDR2 reads SNEGSKA (reference sequence). The CDR3 here is CSAMDGSYEQYF. CDR3 nucleotides: TGCAGTGCAATGGACGGGTCCTACGAGCAGTACTTC.

V usage is TRBV18 and J usage is TRBJ2-7; D unresolved. With 3 bases removed from V and 4 bases from J, the gap between germline ends came to 10 bases. The CDR3 contains 13 residues. Germline CDR1 is KGHSH and CDR2 is LQKENI. The CDR3 DNA sequence: TGTGCCAGCTCACCCCTCCGGCGGTACGAGCAGTACTTC. Translating it yields CASSPLRRYEQYF.

This clone has ten or more counts. The rearrangement links TRBV20-1 to TRBJ1-6, with 8 positions matching TRBD1. Trimming removed 4 bases from V and 7 bases from J; junction bases left unmatched: 3. This CDR3 is built from 13 residues. The germline gives CDR1 DFQATT, CDR2 SNEGSKA (reference sequence). The DNA of the CDR3 is TGCAGTGCTACCCACAGGGGGAATTCACCCCTCCACTTT. Translating it yields CSATHRGNSPLHF.

This clone was seen many times. Other nucleotide sequences from this sample produce the same CDR3. The rearrangement joins TRBV6-2 or TRBV6-3 to TRBJ1-1, with TRBD1 as a possible D gene (5 bases). Germline loops: CDR1 MNHEY, CDR2 SVGEGT. This CDR3 region has 13 residues. Trimming shortened V by 5 bases and J by 4 bases, and 11 bases separated the two germline ends. This CDR3 is CASSLEGFTEAFF. CDR3 in DNA: TGTGCCAGCAGTCTTGAGGGGTTCACTGAAGCTTTCTTT.

Points on this clone: This clone may be a read error of a much larger clone one base away. Different DNA sequences within this sample yield the same CDR3. The chain links TRBV20-1 to TRBJ2-5; 7 bases line up with TRBD1. The germline V gene has CDR1 DFQATT and CDR2 SNEGSKA (reference sequence). The CDR3 has 14 residues. The CDR3, as DNA: TGCAGTGCTAGCCAACAGGGGATGGCAGAGACGCAGTACTTC. This sequence encodes CSASQQGMAETQYF.

Ten or more counts support this clone. The V gene is TRBV6-2 or TRBV6-3, the J gene TRBJ1-1; possible D gene TRBD1, 5 bases. The CDR3 is made up of 15 amino acids. Germline assignment: CDR1 MNHEY and CDR2 SVGEGT. V gave up 4 bases and J gave up 1 base, with 13 bases separating them. As DNA, the CDR3 is TGTGCCAGCAGTTCCCTGGGGGTAGGGAACACTGAAGCTTTCTTT. Translation gives CASSSLGVGNTEAFF.

This clone was seen many times. This chain joins TRBV19 and TRBJ2-1; tentative D call: TRBD2 (6 bases). The CDR3 is made up of 13 amino acids. The germline V gene has CDR1 LNHDA and CDR2 SQIVND (reference sequence). Deletions cut 3 bases from V and 7 bases from J, with 10 bases between. The CDR3 spells CASSIGGGNEQFF. In nucleotides, the CDR3 is TGTGCCAGTAGTATCGGGGGAGGTAATGAGCAGTTCTTC.

This clone has only a few counts. The chain couples TRBV6-6 to TRBJ2-3; TRBD1 agrees at 8 bases. The CDR3 is 15 amino acids. V lost 1 base, J lost 5 bases, and 5 bases stayed unmatched. CDR1 and CDR2 from the germline V gene are MNHNY and SVGAGI (reference sequence). Written as DNA, the CDR3 is TGTGCCAGCAGTTACTGGGACAGGTCCATAGATACGCAGTATTTT. Its protein is CASSYWDRSIDTQYF.

This clone was recorded a few times. Just one base apart from a much larger clone, this may be a read error. CDR3 nucleotide sequence: TGTGTCAGCAGCGCCCGACTAGCGGTTGGGGATACGCAGTATTTT. Translating it yields CVSSARLAVGDTQYF. This sequence joins TRBV9 and TRBJ2-3; 9 bases match TRBD2. This CDR3 region has 15 residues. CDR1 is SGDLS and CDR2 is YYNGEE in the germline V gene.

The chain is built from TRBV9 and TRBJ1-6; no clear D gene. The CDR3 totals 15 residues. The germline gives CDR1 SGDLS, CDR2 YYNGEE. Trimming took 3 bases from V and 7 from J, leaving 14 bases between them. The CDR3 protein is CASSAGSSHNSPLHF. The CDR3, as DNA: TGTGCCAGCAGCGCCGGGTCCTCCCACAATTCACCCCTCCACTTT.

This clone was recorded at least ten times. V gene TRBV5-5 combines with J gene TRBJ1-5, with D perhaps matching TRBD1 (5 bases). The CDR3 is 16 amino acids. The germline V gene has CDR1 SGHKS and CDR2 YYEKEE (reference sequence). V shed 1 base and J shed 0 bases, with 11 bases lying between them. For the CDR3, the DNA is TGTGCCAGCAGCTTGTGGGGGGTGGATAGCAATCAGCCCCAGCATTTT. This translates into CASSLWGVDSNQPQHF.

This chain connects TRBV6-1 to TRBJ2-2, with TRBD2 identical over 9 bases. CDR1 is MNHNS and CDR2 is SASEGT in the germline V gene. J was trimmed by 5 bases and V by 7 bases; bases with no gene match: 8. This CDR3 comprises 15 residues. The CDR3 coding sequence is TGTGCCAGCACCTTAGCGGGGGTAGTGACCGGGGAGCTGTTTTTT. Its translation: CASTLAGVVTGELFF.

This clone occurred a few times. V is TRBV28 and J is TRBJ2-6, with D uncertain. Germline V gene data show CDR1 as MDHEN and CDR2 as SYDVKM. The CDR3 has 14 amino acids. Trimming removed 6 bases at V and 0 bases at J, with 6 bases between. CDR3 bases: TGTGCCAGCAGCTTCCCCTCTGGGGCCAACGTCCTGACTTTC. Translating it yields CASSFPSGANVLTF.

This clone qualifies as medium-sized. This chain joins TRBV7-2 and TRBJ2-3; D is unresolved. Between the trimmed V and J ends, which lost 5 bases and 2 bases, there was a span of 2 bases. The CDR3 covers 11 residues. Germline V gene lookup returns CDR1 SGHTA and CDR2 FQGNSA. CDR3 coding DNA: TGTGCCAGCAGCCACACAGATACGCAGTATTTT. Translation: CASSHTDTQYF. Full variable domain (remainder filled in from reference TRBV7-2 and TRBJ2-3): GAGVSQSPSNKVTEKGKDVELRCDPISGHTALYWYRQSLGQGLEFLIYFQGNSAPDKSGLPSDRFSAERTGGSVSTLTIQRTQQEDSAVYLCASSHTDTQYFGPGTRLTVL.

This clone was seen many times. This chain links TRBV13 with TRBJ1-2; D perhaps matches TRBD1 (5 bases). The CDR3 runs 13 residues. Germline CDR1 and CDR2: PRHDT and FYEKMQ (reference sequence). V lost 2 bases and J lost 8, with 12 bases in between. The CDR3 loop reads CASSLRGVRGYTF. Written as DNA, the CDR3 is TGTGCCAGCAGCTTAAGAGGGGTGAGAGGCTACACCTTC.

This clone was recorded many times. This chain uses TRBV4-1 with TRBJ2-3; TRBD2 might be the D (5 bases). V was clipped by 1 base and J by 4 bases, with 12 bases between them. CDR3 length: 15 residues. Germline V gives CDR1 MGHRA, CDR2 YSYEKL. The DNA of the CDR3 is TGCGCCAGCAGCCAAGCAGCCAGGACTTCAGATACGCAGTATTTT. This encodes CASSQAARTSDTQYF.

The V call is TRBV30, the J call TRBJ1-2, with D uncertain. The CDR3 sequence is 14 residues long. V was trimmed by 3 bases and J by 1 base, leaving 12 bases between them. Germline CDR1 GTSNPN, CDR2 SVGIG (reference sequence). The CDR3 region has the DNA TGTGCCTGGAGAGCTATCATGGGTAACTATGGCTACACCTTC. Protein product: CAWRAIMGNYGYTF.

In this sample, this clone turned up a few times. CDR3 region: CASTTLAGVSTGELFF. The CDR3 DNA follows: TGTGCCAGCACCACACTAGCGGGAGTTAGCACCGGGGAGCTGTTTTTT. The rearrangement links TRBV27 to TRBJ2-2, with 11 bases matching TRBD2. Germline CDR1 reads MNHEY; CDR2 reads SMNVEV (reference sequence). V was pared by 7 bases and J by 4 bases, with 8 bases of the junction left unmatched. CDR3 length equals 16 residues.

About this clone: A clone one base away is much larger, so this may be a read error. CDR3 coding DNA: TGTGCCATCAGCTCCAGGGGGGGGAACACCGGGGAGCTGTTTTTT. It specifies CAISSRGGNTGELFF. V and J are TRBV7-2 and TRBJ2-2; D possibly uses TRBD1 or TRBD2 (7 bases each). The CDR3 is made up of 15 amino acids. Germline V gives CDR1 SGHTA, CDR2 FQGNSA.

In its sample, this clone was seen many times. Other DNA sequences within the sample encode an identical CDR3. The chain carries TRBV7-8 and TRBJ1-1; 10 nucleotides agree with TRBD1. In germline, CDR1 is SGHVS, CDR2 FQNEAQ. V shed 1 base, J shed 0 bases, and the junction held 5 bases outside the gene matches. The CDR3 has 17 amino acids. CDR3 sequence reads: CASSLVGQGKMNTEAFF. CDR3 in DNA: TGTGCCAGCAGCTTAGTGGGACAGGGGAAGATGAACACTGAAGCTTTCTTT.

This clone turned up a few times. An end of the junction does not agree with germline; a read error may underlie this. J is TRBJ2-2 and V is TRBV12-3 or TRBV12-4; 8 bases are shared with TRBD1. The CDR3 is 16 amino acids. The CDR3 is CASSFTGTGFFRGAVF. The CDR3 coding sequence is TGTGCCAGCAGTTTTACAGGGACAGGTTTTTTCCGGGGAGCTGTTTTT.

V gene TRBV18 combines with J gene TRBJ2-7; TRBD2 aligns across 7 bases. Germline values: CDR1 KGHSH, CDR2 LQKENI. The CDR3 covers 13 residues. Trimming took 3 bases from V and 6 from J; bases not matched to a gene: 5. Here the CDR3 reads CASSPWGGTEQYF. CDR3 DNA sequence: TGTGCCAGCTCACCCTGGGGGGGGACCGAGCAGTACTTC.

V and J are TRBV20-1 and TRBJ2-3; D unresolved. Germline V gene sequence: CDR1 DFQATT, CDR2 SNEGSKA (reference sequence). The CDR3 contains 12 residues. V was clipped by 0 bases and J by 4 bases, with 5 bases between them. CDR3 amino acids: CSARDAPDTQYF. The CDR3 DNA sequence: TGCAGTGCTAGAGATGCCCCAGATACGCAGTATTTT.